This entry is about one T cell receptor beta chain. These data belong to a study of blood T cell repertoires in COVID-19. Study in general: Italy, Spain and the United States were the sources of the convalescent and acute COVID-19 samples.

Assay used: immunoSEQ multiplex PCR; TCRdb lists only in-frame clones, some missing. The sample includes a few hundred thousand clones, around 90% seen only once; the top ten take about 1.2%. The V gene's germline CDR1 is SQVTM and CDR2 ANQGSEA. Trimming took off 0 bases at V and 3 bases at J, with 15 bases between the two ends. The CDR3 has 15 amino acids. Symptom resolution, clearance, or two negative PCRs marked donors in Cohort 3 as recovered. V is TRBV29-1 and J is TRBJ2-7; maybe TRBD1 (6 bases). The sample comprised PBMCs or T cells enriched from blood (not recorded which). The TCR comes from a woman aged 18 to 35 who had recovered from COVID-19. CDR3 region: CSVEDRRNRDYEQYF. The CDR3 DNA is TGCAGCGTTGAAGATCGGCGTAACAGGGACTACGAGCAGTACTTC.